The clone carrying this T cell receptor beta chain was recorded a few times. As yet, its antigen is unknown. Expressed TCRB transcripts were sequenced, since all the RNA that had been isolated was reverse transcribed. Data came from immunoSEQ multiplex PCR; TCRdb stores just in-frame clones and leaves some out. This sample has 150,000 or so clones, with around 8.3% found just once. The sample comes from a study of beta chain features in type 1 diabetes. Whole-study results and caveats: In every one of the four CD4+ subsets, TCRB CDR3s were moderately but significantly shorter in Type 1 diabetes patients. No resolution was reached here on whether HLA type influences TCRB rearrangement.

This sequence was found in a woman in her late teens or twenties with type 1 diabetes. Sequenced input: central memory CD4+ T cells from blood.

The CDR3 DNA is TGTGCCAGCAGCTTCCGGGACAGCAACACTGAAGCTTTCTTT. Translating it yields CASSFRDSNTEAFF. The rearrangement links TRBV11-3 to TRBJ1-1; 7 nucleotides line up with TRBD1. Germline V lookup: CDR1 SGHNT, CDR2 YENEEA. The CDR3 has 14 residues. V was clipped by 3 bases and J by 2 bases; unmatched bases: 3.